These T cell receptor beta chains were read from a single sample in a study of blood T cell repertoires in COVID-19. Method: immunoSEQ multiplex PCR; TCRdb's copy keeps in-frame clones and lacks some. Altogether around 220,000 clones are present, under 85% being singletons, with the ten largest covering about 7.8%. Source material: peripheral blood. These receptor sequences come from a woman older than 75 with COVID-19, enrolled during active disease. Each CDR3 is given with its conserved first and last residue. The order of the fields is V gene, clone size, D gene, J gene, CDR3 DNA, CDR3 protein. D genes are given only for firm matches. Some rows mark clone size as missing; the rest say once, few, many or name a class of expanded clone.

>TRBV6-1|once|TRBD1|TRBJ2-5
TGTGCCAGCAGTGAAGCTTTGGGGACAGGGGAGACCCAGTACTTC
CASSEALGTGETQYF
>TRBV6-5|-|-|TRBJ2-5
TGTGCCAGCAGTTACTCCGGCGGGGCCCAAGAGACCCAGTACTTC
CASSYSGGAQETQYF
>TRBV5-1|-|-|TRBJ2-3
TGCGCCAGCAGCTTGGGGGGGCGAGGCGATACGCAGTATTTT
CASSLGGRGDTQYF
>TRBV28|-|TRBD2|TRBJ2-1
TGTGCCAGCAGTTTATTGGGGGGTGTGGGCGGGAGGGCCTACAATGAGCAGTTCTTC
CASSLLGGVGGRAYNEQFF
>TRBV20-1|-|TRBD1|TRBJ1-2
TGCAGTGCTAGTGGTCGTGGGCGGGACAGCGGAAACTATGGCTACACCTTC
CSASGRGRDSGNYGYTF
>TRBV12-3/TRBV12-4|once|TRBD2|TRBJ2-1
TGTGCCAGCATCCGAGCGGGAGGGCCCCAGTTCTTC
CASIRAGGPQFF
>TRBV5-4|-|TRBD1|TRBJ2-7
TGTGCCAGCAGCTACGGGACAGGTACAGACGAGCAGTACTTC
CASSYGTGTDEQYF
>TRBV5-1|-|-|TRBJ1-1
TGCGCCAGCAGCTTGGGTCCAGAAATGAACACTGAAGCTTTCTTT
CASSLGPEMNTEAFF
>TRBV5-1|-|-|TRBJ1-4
TGCGCCAGCAGCCCCCAGTGGGGGCCGTCGACTAATGAAAAACTGTTTTTT
CASSPQWGPSTNEKLFF
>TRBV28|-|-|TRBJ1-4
TGTGCCAGCGGCGACAGGGAAAAACTGTTTTTT
CASGDREKLFF
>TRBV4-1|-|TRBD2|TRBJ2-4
TGCGCCAGCAGCCAAGAGGGAGGGCCCAAAAACATTCAGTACTTC
CASSQEGGPKNIQYF
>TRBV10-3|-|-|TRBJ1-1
TGTGCCATCAGGAAGGAGGGAACCACTGAAGCTTTCTTT
CAIRKEGTTEAFF
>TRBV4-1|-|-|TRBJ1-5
TGCGCCAGCAGCCAACCGGGAGGGCCGAATCAGCCCCAGCATTTT
CASSQPGGPNQPQHF
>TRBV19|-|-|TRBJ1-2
TGTGCCTCGAAAGGGGTTTCCTTTGCTAACTATGGCTACACCTTC
CASKGVSFANYGYTF
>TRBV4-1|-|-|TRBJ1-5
TGCGCCAGCAGCCAGGGAGGGGATCAGCCCCAGCATTTT
CASSQGGDQPQHF
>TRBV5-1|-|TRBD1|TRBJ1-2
TGCGCCAGCAGACCGAACCGGGACAGGGGGAGAGGCTACACCTTC
CASRPNRDRGRGYTF
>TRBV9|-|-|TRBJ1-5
TGTGCCAGCAGCGTCTCCCCGAGCAATCAGCCCCAGCATTTT
CASSVSPSNQPQHF
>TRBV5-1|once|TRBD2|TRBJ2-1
TGCGCCAGCACCTTGGTCGGGGGGAACAATGAGCAGTTCTTC
CASTLVGGNNEQFF
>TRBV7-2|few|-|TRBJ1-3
TGTGCCAGCAGCGTCCGTCTATTTGGAAACACCATATATTTT
CASSVRLFGNTIYF
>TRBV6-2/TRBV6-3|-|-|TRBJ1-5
TGTGCCAGCAGTTACTTACAGGGAAGGAGCAATCAGCCCCAGCATTTT
CASSYLQGRSNQPQHF
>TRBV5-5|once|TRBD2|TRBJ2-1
TGTGCCAGCAGCTTCAATGGGCAGGCCCGGGAGGGGCAGTTCTTC
CASSFNGQAREGQFF
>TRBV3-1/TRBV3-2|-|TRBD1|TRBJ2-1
TGTGCCAGCAGCCAAGCTCCTCCGGGACAGGGTAGAAATGAGCAGTTCTTC
CASSQAPPGQGRNEQFF
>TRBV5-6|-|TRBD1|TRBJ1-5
TGTGCCAGCAGCCAGCGACAGGGAGGCTTTGGGCAGCCCCAGCATTTT
CASSQRQGGFGQPQHF
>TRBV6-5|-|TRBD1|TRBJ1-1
TGTGCCAGCAGCGGGACAGGGGGTGAAGCTTTCTTT
CASSGTGGEAFF
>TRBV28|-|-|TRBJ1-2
TGTGCCAGCCACCCAACGCCGGGCGGGTCCTACCTAGCTAACTATGGCTACACCTTC
CASHPTPGGSYLANYGYTF
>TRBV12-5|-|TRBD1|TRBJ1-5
TGTGCTAGTGGCCACGGGACAGGCCCAAATCAGCCCCAGCATTTT
CASGHGTGPNQPQHF
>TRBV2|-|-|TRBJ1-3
TGTGCCAGCAGTGCTTGGGGGGGTTCGCTTGGAAACACCATATATTTT
CASSAWGGSLGNTIYF
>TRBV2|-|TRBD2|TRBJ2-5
TGTGCCAGCAGCGGGCTAGCGGGGGGTGAGACCCAGTACTTC
CASSGLAGGETQYF
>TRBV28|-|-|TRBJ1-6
TGTGCCAGCAGATACCAGGGAGGGAATTCACCCCTCCACTTT
CASRYQGGNSPLHF
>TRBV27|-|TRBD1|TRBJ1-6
TGTGCCAGCAGCATCTGGACAGGGCTAAATAATTCACCCCTCCACTTT
CASSIWTGLNNSPLHF
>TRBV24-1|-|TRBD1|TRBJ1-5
TGTGCCACCAGTGAGTCCGGGACAGGGAGCAATCAGCCCCAGCATTTT
CATSESGTGSNQPQHF
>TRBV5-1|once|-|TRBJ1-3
TGCGCCAGCAGCTTGGCCGGATCGGGGGAAAACACCATATATTTT
CASSLAGSGENTIYF
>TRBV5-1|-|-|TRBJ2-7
TGCGCCAGCAGCCCTGACGTGCAGGGGAATATAAGGTACTTC
CASSPDVQGNIRYF
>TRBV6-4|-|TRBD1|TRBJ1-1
TGTGCCAGCAGACCACAGGGGGCCGGCACTGAAGCTTTCTTT
CASRPQGAGTEAFF
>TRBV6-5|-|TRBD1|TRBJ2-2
TGTGCCAGCAGTCCCCGACAGGGCGGGACCGGGGAGCTGTTTTTT
CASSPRQGGTGELFF
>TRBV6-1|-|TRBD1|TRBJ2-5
TGTGCCAGCAGTGGTATAGACAGGGTACCTAACCAAGAGACCCAGTACTTC
CASSGIDRVPNQETQYF
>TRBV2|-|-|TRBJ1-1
TGTGCCAGCAGCAGGCGGGCAGAAGGGACTGAAGCTTTCTTT
CASSRRAEGTEAFF
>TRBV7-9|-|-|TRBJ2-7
TGTGCCAGCAGCTTAGCCACTAGAAAGTCCTACGAGCAGTACTTC
CASSLATRKSYEQYF
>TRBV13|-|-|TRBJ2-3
TGTGCCAGCAGCTTTACTCATACGCAGTATTTT
CASSFTHTQYF
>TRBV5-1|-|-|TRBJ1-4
TGCGCCAGCAGCTTGTTTGGCTCACAGCTTGAAAAACTGTTTTTT
CASSLFGSQLEKLFF
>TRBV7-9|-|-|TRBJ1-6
TGTGCCAGCAGGGGCCAACGGACCTTCGGCCGGGAAGAGCCCCTCCACTTT
CASRGQRTFGREEPLHF
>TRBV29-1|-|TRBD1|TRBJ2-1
TGCAGCGTTGTGTGGGACAGGGAACGTTACAATGAGCAGTTCTTC
CSVVWDRERYNEQFF
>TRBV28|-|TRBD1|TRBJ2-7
TGTGCCAGCAGGACAGGGGCGGCTATGGAGCGAGTCGAGCAGTACTTC
CASRTGAAMERVEQYF
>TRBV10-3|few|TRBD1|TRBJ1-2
TGTGCCATCAGTGAGTCCGACAGGGGGCCGGTCTATGGCTACACCTTC
CAISESDRGPVYGYTF
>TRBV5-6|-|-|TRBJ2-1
TGTGCCAGCAGCCCCTATTCGAGGGCCTATGAGCAGTTCTTC
CASSPYSRAYEQFF
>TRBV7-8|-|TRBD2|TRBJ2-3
TGTGCCAGCAGCTTAGGGACTAGCGGGAGGCAGTCGCATACGCAGTATTTT
CASSLGTSGRQSHTQYF
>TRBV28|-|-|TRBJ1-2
TGTGCCAGCAGTGGGACTGCACCACGAGCTGGTGGCTACACCTTC
CASSGTAPRAGGYTF
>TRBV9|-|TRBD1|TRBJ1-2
TGTGCCAGCGGCTCAGGGGACAGGGCTATCTATGGCTACACCTTC
CASGSGDRAIYGYTF
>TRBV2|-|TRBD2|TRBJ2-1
TGTGCCAGCACCGGAGCGGGGTCCTACAATGAGCAGTTCTTC
CASTGAGSYNEQFF
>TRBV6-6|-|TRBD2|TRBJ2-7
TGTGCCAGCAAGGATTCAAGCGGGAGATCCGAGCAGTACTTC
CASKDSSGRSEQYF
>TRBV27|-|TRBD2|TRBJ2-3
TGTGCCAGCACCCTAGCGGGAGCTGATACGCAGTATTTT
CASTLAGADTQYF
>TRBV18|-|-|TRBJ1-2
TGTGCCAGCTCACCTAATCCACGGGGGGCAGGGAACTATGGCTACACCTTC
CASSPNPRGAGNYGYTF
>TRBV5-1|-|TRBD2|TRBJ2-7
TGCGCCAGCAGCCGCGGGACTAGCGAACCCTACGAGCAGTACTTC
CASSRGTSEPYEQYF
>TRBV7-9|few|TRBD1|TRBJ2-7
TGTGCCAGCAGCTATCCCCTACAGGGGGCTGACTACGAGCAGTACTTC
CASSYPLQGADYEQYF